This T cell receptor (beta chain) was sequenced in a study of CD8 T cells in ankylosing spondylitis. The CDR3 has 14 amino acids. Germline V gene lookup returns CDR1 SGHAT and CDR2 FQNNGV. V shed 2 bases, J shed 6 bases, and the junction held 3 bases outside the gene matches. As concerns this clonotype: Antigen: not known.

Regarding the study as a whole: Ankylosing spondylitis blood seemed to carry a telltale TCR beta motif made of fewer than 10 highly homologous variants.

Generation of TCR beta libraries employed quantitative 5'-RACE incorporating molecular barcodes. Each CDR3 protein gets one entry after TCRdb re-called the 5' RACE reads with MiXCR. The sample includes about 40,000 distinct CDR3 sequences, approximately 15% seen only once; the top ten take over 45%. The TCR originated in a male donor with ankylosing spondylitis or in good health (not recorded which). The gene calls are TRBV11-2 and TRBJ2-7; 11 nucleotides match TRBD2. What was sequenced was blood. The CDR3 bases are TGTGCCAGCAGCTTACTAGCGGGAGGAGCCGAGCAGTACTTC. Residues: CASSLLAGGAEQYF.